This T cell receptor (beta chain) was documented in a study of shared clonotypes between healthy human individuals. Study results and limitations: Several donors held about 4.6% of naive CD4 clonotypes in common.

Details on this clone: The antigen remains undetermined.

The CDR3 extends over 12 amino acids. Germline-derived CDR1 and CDR2 are SGHAT and FQNNGV. V dropped 2 bases and J dropped 7 bases, with 6 bases sitting between them. Sequenced by immunoSEQ multiplex PCR; TCRdb stores in-frame clones only, minus some. The table records approximately 1.5 million clones, approximately 98% of them present only once. The source material was naive CD4+ T cells sorted from blood. Subset denoted: CD45RA+ positively selected. The chain uses TRBV11-2 and TRBJ2-1; D not certain. The receptor was isolated from a man aged 25 to 45 in good health. The CDR3 sequence: CASSLTSNEQFF. The DNA of the CDR3 is TGTGCCAGCAGCTTAACTTCTAATGAGCAGTTCTTC.